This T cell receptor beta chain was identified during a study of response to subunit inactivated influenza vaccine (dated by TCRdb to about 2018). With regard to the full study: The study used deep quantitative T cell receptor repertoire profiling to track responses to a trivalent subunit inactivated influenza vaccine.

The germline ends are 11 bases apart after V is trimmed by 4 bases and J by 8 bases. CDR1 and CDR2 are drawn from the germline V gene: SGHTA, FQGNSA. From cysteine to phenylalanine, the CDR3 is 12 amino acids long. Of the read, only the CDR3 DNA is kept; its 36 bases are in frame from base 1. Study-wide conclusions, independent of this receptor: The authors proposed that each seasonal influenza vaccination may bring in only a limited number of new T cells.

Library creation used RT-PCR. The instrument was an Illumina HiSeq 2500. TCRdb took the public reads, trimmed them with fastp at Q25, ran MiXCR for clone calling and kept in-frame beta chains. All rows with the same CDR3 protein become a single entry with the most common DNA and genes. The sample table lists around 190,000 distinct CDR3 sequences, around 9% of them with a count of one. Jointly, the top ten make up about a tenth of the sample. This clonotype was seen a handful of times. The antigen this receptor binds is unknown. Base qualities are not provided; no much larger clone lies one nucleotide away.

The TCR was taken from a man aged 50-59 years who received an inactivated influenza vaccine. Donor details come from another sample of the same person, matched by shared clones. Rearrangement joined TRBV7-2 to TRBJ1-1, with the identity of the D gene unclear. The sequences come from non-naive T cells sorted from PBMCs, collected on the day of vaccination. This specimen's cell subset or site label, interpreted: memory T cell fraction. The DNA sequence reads TGTGCCAGCAGCTCCGGGGTGGGGGAAGCTTTCTTT. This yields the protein CASSSGVGEAFF.